One and the same sample provided the 32 T cell receptor beta chains below, sequenced in a study of blood T cell repertoires in COVID-19. The data were produced by immunoSEQ multiplex PCR, yet TCRdb's version contains in-frame clones alone and is incomplete. The table lists about 340,000 clones, around 88% of them singletons. Sequencing was carried out using peripheral blood. These receptors were taken from a man aged 25 to 45 with active or convalescent COVID-19.

This chain joins TRBV10-3 and TRBJ2-7; TRBD1 matches at 9 bases. CDR3 length: 14 residues. V lost 10 bases to trimming and J lost 1 base; unmatched junction nucleotides: 8. The germline V gene encodes CDR1 ENHRY and CDR2 SYGVKD. CDR3 in DNA: TGTGCCACCCGTTTCGGGACAGGGTCCTACGAGCAGTACTTC. It encodes CATRFGTGSYEQYF.

This rearrangement joins TRBV5-1 to TRBJ2-7, with D maybe TRBD1 (5 bases). The CDR3 contains 15 residues. CDR1 and CDR2 from the germline V gene are SGHRS and YFSETQ. The V and J ends lost 0 bases and 3 bases respectively, with 13 bases between them. The CDR3 spells CASSLAWGLYYEQYF. DNA for the CDR3: TGCGCCAGCAGCTTGGCTTGGGGCCTGTACTACGAGCAGTACTTC.

The genes are TRBV18 and TRBJ2-7, with D maybe TRBD1 (5 bases). CDR3 size: 14 residues. Germline values: CDR1 KGHSH, CDR2 LQKENI. V was trimmed by 3 bases and J by 1 base, leaving 10 bases between them. This CDR3 reads CASSPTTVSYEQYF. CDR3 bases: TGTGCCAGCTCACCCACGACAGTATCCTACGAGCAGTACTTC.

CDR3 bases: TGTGCCAGTAGTATAGGGACTTTAAGGGAGCCCCAGCATTTT. Translated, it gives CASSIGTLREPQHF. V is TRBV19 and J is TRBJ1-5; D not resolved. V was clipped by 1 base and J by 8 bases, with 12 bases between them. The CDR3 is 14 amino acids. CDR1 is LNHDA, CDR2 SQIVND, per germline (reference sequence).

This clone was recorded only once. V is TRBV7-3 and J is TRBJ2-7; D unclear. Per germline, CDR1 SGHTA and CDR2 FQGTGA. The CDR3 totals 14 residues. Trimming took 3 bases from V and 2 from J, leaving 11 bases between them. CDR3 nucleotide sequence: TGTGCCAGCAGCTTTGGAGACTCCACCTACGAGCAGTACTTC. Amino acid sequence: CASSFGDSTYEQYF.

This clone was seen once. V usage is TRBV24-1 and J usage is TRBJ2-5, with D maybe TRBD1 (6 bases). The V gene lost 3 bases and the J gene lost 5 bases, with 18 bases spanning the gap. CDR1 and CDR2 from the germline V gene are KGHDR and SFDVKD. This CDR3 has 16 amino acids. The CDR3 sequence is CATSDPGTPRRETQYF. The DNA for the CDR3 is TGTGCCACCAGTGATCCCGGGACACCGAGGAGGGAGACCCAGTACTTC.

The genes are TRBV19 and TRBJ1-1; D ambiguous. This CDR3 region has 14 residues. Trimming removed 3 bases at V and 7 bases at J, with 15 bases between. Germline V gives CDR1 LNHDA, CDR2 SQIVND (reference sequence). CDR3 loop: CASSIRGMYGEAFF. The DNA of the CDR3 is TGTGCCAGTAGTATCCGGGGTATGTATGGTGAAGCTTTCTTT.

The V gene is TRBV9, the J gene TRBJ2-3; D perhaps matches TRBD1 (6 bases). V dropped 7 bases and J dropped 4 bases, with 19 bases sitting between them. The germline gives CDR1 SGDLS, CDR2 YYNGEE. There are 15 residues in the CDR3. Here the CDR3 DNA reads TGTGCCAGCGCACAAGTAGGGGGTGTAGCAGATACGCAGTATTTT. Translation gives CASAQVGGVADTQYF.

The rearrangement links TRBV5-1 to TRBJ2-1; possibly TRBD2 for D (6 bases). CDR1 is SGHRS, CDR2 YFSETQ, per germline. Trimming removed 3 bases at V and 9 bases at J, with 19 bases between. The CDR3 length is 15 residues. CDR3 sequence reads: CASSSGLSLRGEQFF. The CDR3 coding sequence is TGCGCCAGCAGCTCGGGACTTAGTTTACGCGGTGAGCAGTTCTTC.

The chain uses TRBV7-8 and TRBJ2-3, with 10 bases that match TRBD2. Per germline, CDR1 SGHVS and CDR2 FQNEAQ. The CDR3 is 16 amino acids. The trim removed 5 bases at V and 3 bases at J, leaving 8 bases unmatched. The CDR3 loop is CASSPQGAGGTDTQYF. CDR3 bases: TGTGCCAGCAGCCCTCAGGGAGCGGGGGGGACAGATACGCAGTATTTT.

The V and J genes are TRBV19 and TRBJ1-1; no definite D call. The CDR3 is 14 residues long. V was pared by 7 bases and J by 5 bases, with 17 bases between. CDR1 and CDR2 from the germline V gene are LNHDA and SQIVND (reference sequence). The DNA for the CDR3 is TGTGCCAGTAAGTATGAGGCCGTCGGGACTGAAGCTTTCTTT. Its protein product is CASKYEAVGTEAFF.

The J gene is TRBJ1-4, the V gene TRBV4-2; no reliable D call. The CDR3 contains 15 residues. V was shortened by 9 bases and J by 0 bases, with 14 bases between the two germline ends. The germline V gene encodes CDR1 LGHNA and CDR2 YNFKEQ. The CDR3 here is CASARGRATNEKLFF. The CDR3 DNA sequence: TGTGCCAGTGCAAGAGGGAGAGCAACTAATGAAAAACTGTTTTTT.

This chain connects TRBV29-1 to TRBJ1-2; D is perhaps TRBD1 (5 bases). Trimming shortened V by 6 bases and J by 4 bases, and 18 bases separated the two germline ends. This CDR3 is built from 14 residues. Per germline, CDR1 SQVTM and CDR2 ANQGSEA. In DNA form, the CDR3 reads TGCAGCGTCTCGCCTAGGGTGGGGGGCTATGGCTACACCTTC. It is translated as CSVSPRVGGYGYTF.

This chain uses TRBV19 with TRBJ1-2; TRBD1 agrees at 7 bases. The CDR3 contains 13 residues. CDR1 is LNHDA, CDR2 SQIVND, per germline (reference sequence). Unmatched junction bases numbered 9, after V lost 10 bases and J lost 4 bases. CDR3: CATQDRTFYGYTF. CDR3 DNA: TGTGCCACCCAGGACAGGACCTTCTATGGCTACACCTTC.

The V gene is TRBV6-2 or TRBV6-3, the J gene TRBJ2-4; 8 bases match TRBD2. Trimming cost V 2 bases and J 1 base; bases outside gene matches: 4. Per germline, CDR1 MNHEY and CDR2 SVGEGT. The CDR3 length is 16 residues. CDR3 amino acids: CASSYLAGSAKNIQYF. CDR3 DNA: TGTGCCAGCAGTTACCTAGCGGGTTCGGCCAAAAACATTCAGTACTTC.

The V call is TRBV5-1, the J call TRBJ1-1; 8 bases are shared with TRBD1. CDR1 and CDR2 (germline): SGHRS, YFSETQ. The CDR3 is made up of 13 amino acids. The trim removed 5 bases at V and 3 bases at J, leaving 3 bases unmatched. This CDR3 reads CASRTGQDTEAFF. Here the CDR3 DNA reads TGCGCCAGCAGAACGGGACAGGACACTGAAGCTTTCTTT.

The chain uses TRBV5-8 and TRBJ2-2, with TRBD1 as a possible D gene (6 bases). Between the trimmed V and J ends, which lost 4 bases and 2 bases, there was a span of 21 bases. This CDR3 spans 18 amino acids. Per germline, CDR1 SGHTS and CDR2 YDEGEE. The CDR3 DNA sequence: TGTGCCAGCAGCCTGTCCGGGACAAGGCACCCAAACACCGGGGAGCTGTTTTTT. Amino acid sequence: CASSLSGTRHPNTGELFF.

J is TRBJ2-6 and V is TRBV28, with D possibly matching TRBD2 (6 bases). Germline CDR1 is MDHEN and CDR2 is SYDVKM. This CDR3 contains 16 residues. Trimming took off 6 bases at V and 2 bases at J, with 14 bases between the two ends. The CDR3 DNA follows: TGTGCCAGCAGGGACTACGGGGGTGCTGGGGCCAACGTCCTGACTTTC. Translated: CASRDYGGAGANVLTF. Full variable domain (outside the CDR3, taken from reference TRBV28 and TRBJ2-6): DVKVTQSSRYLVKRTGEKVFLECVQDMDHENMFWYRQDPGLGLRLIYFSYDVKMKEKGDIPEGYSVSREKKERFSLILESASTNQTSMYLCASRDYGGAGANVLTFGAGSRLTVL.

The rearrangement links TRBV10-2 to TRBJ2-1; D gene ambiguous. The CDR3 is made up of 14 amino acids. The V gene's germline CDR1 is WSHSY and CDR2 SAAADI. V lost 7 bases, J lost 4 bases, and 14 bases lay in between. CDR3 coding DNA: TGCGCCAGCACGGGTTTCCTTACTTACAATGAGCAGTTCTTC. This codes for CASTGFLTYNEQFF.

The V call is TRBV30, the J call TRBJ1-1, with D possibly matching TRBD1 (5 bases). Trimming took off 3 bases at V and 1 base at J, with 12 bases between the two ends. Germline values: CDR1 GTSNPN, CDR2 SVGIG (reference sequence). This CDR3 is 14 amino acids long. Here the CDR3 reads CAWSLGHSNTEAFF. For the CDR3, the DNA is TGTGCCTGGAGCTTAGGACATTCGAACACTGAAGCTTTCTTT.

V gene TRBV7-9 combines with J gene TRBJ2-1; D gene unclear. Trimming stripped 7 bases from V and 5 bases from J, with 6 bases between. Germline V CDR1 and CDR2: SEHNR, FQNEAQ (reference sequence). This CDR3 region has 11 residues. CDR3 DNA sequence: TGTGCCAGCACGCTAGACAATGAGCAGTTCTTC. Translating gives CASTLDNEQFF.

This clone was seen more than once but under ten times. The gene calls are TRBV5-4 and TRBJ2-5, with 7 bases matching TRBD2. V shed 3 bases and J 5 bases; nucleotides not matched to a gene: 7. Germline CDR1 reads SGHNT; CDR2 reads YYREEE (reference sequence). This CDR3 has 14 amino acids. The CDR3 DNA reads TGTGCCAGCAGCTCGGGGGGTAGGGATGAGACCCAGTACTTC. This sequence encodes CASSSGGRDETQYF.

This chain uses TRBV28 with TRBJ2-7; D unresolved. Deletions cut 5 bases from V and 3 bases from J, with 11 bases between. In germline, CDR1 is MDHEN, CDR2 SYDVKM. The CDR3 has 13 residues. The CDR3 sequence: CASSTPSRYEQYF. The CDR3, as DNA: TGTGCCAGCAGTACCCCGAGCCGCTACGAGCAGTACTTC.

This rearrangement joins TRBV18 to TRBJ2-5, with D hard to call. V lost 3 bases, J lost 7 bases, and 12 bases lay in between. The CDR3 totals 13 residues. The germline V gene has CDR1 KGHSH and CDR2 LQKENI. The CDR3 DNA follows: TGTGCCAGCTCACCCCCGGTTGTGAGGACCCAGTACTTC. Translation: CASSPPVVRTQYF. The full variable domain, with the rest looked up from reference TRBV18 and TRBJ2-5, is NAGVMQNPRHLVRRRGQEARLRCSPMKGHSHVYWYRQLPEEGLKFMVYLQKENIIDESGMPKERFSAEFPKEGPSILRIQQVVRGDSAAYFCASSPPVVRTQYFGPGTRLLVL.

The chain uses TRBV6-5 and TRBJ2-1, with 8 bases fitting TRBD2. Germline V gene data show CDR1 as MNHEY and CDR2 as SVGAGI. The CDR3 has 14 amino acids. V shed 6 bases and J 4 bases; nucleotides not matched to a gene: 5. This CDR3 is CASSLAGRYNEQFF. The CDR3 region has the DNA TGTGCCAGCAGCTTAGCGGGACGGTACAATGAGCAGTTCTTC.

The chain is built from TRBV5-1 and TRBJ1-3, with D maybe TRBD1 (5 bases). The CDR3 has 17 residues. Germline CDR1 SGHRS, CDR2 YFSETQ. Between the trimmed V and J ends, which lost 5 bases and 1 base, there was a span of 19 bases. The CDR3, as DNA: TGCGCCAGCAGTTACCACTCGTCGGGGGAATCTGGAAACACCATATATTTT. Translation: CASSYHSSGESGNTIYF. Filled out from reference TRBV5-1 and TRBJ1-3, the complete variable domain reads KAGVTQTPRYLIKTRGQQVTLSCSPISGHRSVSWYQQTPGQGLQFLFEYFSETQRNKGNFPGRFSGRQFSNSRSEMNVSTLELGDSALYLCASSYHSSGESGNTIYFGEGSWLTVV.

The chain carries TRBV7-9 and TRBJ1-2; TRBD1 matches at 7 bases. The J segment lost 5 bases and the V segment lost 5 bases, leaving 8 bases of the junction unmatched. CDR1 SEHNR and CDR2 FQNEAQ come from the germline V gene (reference sequence). This CDR3 spans 14 amino acids. CDR3 sequence reads: CASSHRQGPYGYTF. CDR3 in DNA: TGTGCCAGCAGCCACCGACAGGGCCCTTATGGCTACACCTTC.

The chain recombines TRBV27 with TRBJ2-4, with 7 positions matching TRBD1. The CDR3 covers 16 residues. Germline trimming cut 4 bases from V and 1 base from J; bases unmatched to any gene: 7. Germline values: CDR1 MNHEY, CDR2 SMNVEV (reference sequence). In DNA, the CDR3 is TGTGCCAGCAGTTCGACAGGGACGCGGGCCAAAAACATTCAGTACTTC. Its translation: CASSSTGTRAKNIQYF.

V usage is TRBV30 and J usage is TRBJ1-5, with a tentative D call TRBD1 (5 bases). Germline V lookup: CDR1 GTSNPN, CDR2 SVGIG (reference sequence). The CDR3 runs 13 residues. Trimming stripped 3 bases from V and 5 bases from J, with 11 bases between. The CDR3 loop reads CAWSRRGDQPQHF. DNA of the CDR3: TGTGCCTGGAGCCGACGGGGGGATCAGCCCCAGCATTTT.

This chain uses TRBV18 with TRBJ2-1; possible D gene TRBD2, 5 bases. The CDR3 consists of 16 residues. V was pared by 4 bases and J by 8 bases, with 21 bases between. Germline-derived CDR1 and CDR2 are KGHSH and LQKENI. CDR3 protein: CASSLDGLGVRDEQFF. CDR3 sequence (DNA): TGTGCCAGCTCACTCGACGGACTTGGGGTAAGGGATGAGCAGTTCTTC.

This clone appeared once. The chain employs TRBV27 and TRBJ1-5; 10 nucleotides agree with TRBD1. Germline loops: CDR1 MNHEY, CDR2 SMNVEV (reference sequence). With 5 bases clipped from V and 2 bases from J, the junction kept 6 bases outside the gene matches. This CDR3 region has 16 residues. The CDR3 region is CASSRDRGGGNQPQHF. In DNA, the CDR3 is TGTGCCAGCAGTCGGGACAGGGGAGGAGGCAATCAGCCCCAGCATTTT.

The chain's CDR3 is CASSYGQSGRYGYTF. The CDR3 DNA reads TGTGCCAGCAGTTATGGTCAAAGCGGACGCTATGGCTACACCTTC. The chain has TRBV27 and TRBJ1-2; no clear D. In germline, CDR1 is MNHEY, CDR2 SMNVEV (reference sequence). Trimming pared 4 bases from V and 4 bases from J, leaving 16 bases between. The CDR3 length is 15 residues.